Presented here are 25 T cell receptor beta chains from one specimen sequenced in a study of cytomegalovirus exposure and HLA in healthy donors. Primers for the PCR totalled 60 Vbeta and 13 Jbeta. Sequenced by immunoSEQ multiplex PCR; TCRdb stores in-frame clones only, minus some. The specimen's table records 150,000 to 200,000 clones. The specimen sequenced was PBMCs. These receptors originate from a young woman in good health and CMV-seropositive.

The chain links TRBV9 to TRBJ2-6, with D unclear. Per the germline V gene, CDR1 is SGDLS and CDR2 is YYNGEE. Trimming stripped 0 bases from V and 0 bases from J, with 7 bases between. CDR3 length equals 16 residues. The CDR3: CASSVGSGSGANVLTF. Here the CDR3 DNA reads TGTGCCAGCAGCGTAGGCTCGGGCTCTGGGGCCAACGTCCTGACTTTC.

The chain combines TRBV6-5 with TRBJ2-5; 10 positions agree with TRBD1. The CDR3 runs 15 residues. Germline V lookup: CDR1 MNHEY, CDR2 SVGAGI. Germline trimming cut 0 bases from V and 11 bases from J; bases unmatched to any gene: 9. CDR3 region: CASSYSRTGGSEQYF. Here the CDR3 DNA reads TGTGCCAGCAGTTACTCGCGGACAGGGGGGTCTGAGCAGTACTTC.

The chain uses TRBV19 and TRBJ1-2; D not certain. With 7 bases removed from V and 4 bases from J, the gap between germline ends came to 19 bases. CDR3 size: 15 residues. Germline CDR1 reads LNHDA; CDR2 reads SQIVND (reference sequence). CDR3 nucleotide sequence: TGTGCCAGTAACCCCCAGAGTACGGGTCCCTATGGCTACACCTTC. It is translated as CASNPQSTGPYGYTF.

The J gene is TRBJ1-5, the V gene TRBV27; maybe TRBD1 (5 bases). V dropped 0 bases and J dropped 0 bases, with 12 bases sitting between them. CDR1 and CDR2 (germline): MNHEY, SMNVEV (reference sequence). The CDR3 has 17 amino acids. The CDR3 DNA reads TGTGCCAGCAGTTTATCGTGGCTGACAGCTAGCAATCAGCCCCAGCATTTT. Its translation: CASSLSWLTASNQPQHF.

V and J are TRBV11-2 and TRBJ2-7; 11 nucleotides align to TRBD1. Germline V gene data show CDR1 as SGHAT and CDR2 as FQNNGV. CDR3 length equals 15 residues. V dropped 1 base and J dropped 3; count of bases not matched to a gene: 2. This chain's CDR3 is CASSLVGTGGYEQYF. Here the CDR3 DNA reads TGTGCCAGCAGCTTAGTGGGGACAGGGGGCTACGAGCAGTACTTC.

J is TRBJ2-7 and V is TRBV2, with D possibly matching TRBD1 (5 bases). This CDR3 has 12 amino acids. Trimming took 9 bases from V and 1 from J, leaving 10 bases between them. Germline CDR1 reads SNHLY; CDR2 reads FYNNEI. The CDR3 DNA follows: TGTGCCAGTACGACAGTTTCCTACGAGCAGTACTTC. This sequence encodes CASTTVSYEQYF.

The DNA for the CDR3 is TGTGCCAGTAGCGATATTAGTGGGACAGGGGGCTACGAGCAGTACTTC. Protein product: CASSDISGTGGYEQYF. This chain uses TRBV19 with TRBJ2-7; 11 nucleotides align to TRBD1. Germline CDR1 LNHDA, CDR2 SQIVND (reference sequence). V lost 6 bases to trimming and J lost 3 bases; unmatched junction nucleotides: 10. The CDR3 has 16 amino acids.

The chain employs TRBV11-2 and TRBJ2-1, with D hard to call. CDR1 SGHAT and CDR2 FQNNGV come from the germline V gene. The CDR3 covers 14 residues. Deletions cut 0 bases from V and 0 bases from J, with 3 bases between. Here the CDR3 reads CASSLDSSYNEQFF. In DNA form, the CDR3 reads TGTGCCAGCAGCTTAGACAGCTCCTACAATGAGCAGTTCTTC.

Here the CDR3 reads CASSPQGTGGSTGELFF. CDR3 bases: TGTGCCAGCTCACCCCAAGGGACAGGGGGAAGCACCGGGGAGCTGTTTTTT. V is TRBV18 and J is TRBJ2-2; 11 bases map to TRBD1. The CDR3 spans 17 residues. CDR1 KGHSH and CDR2 LQKENI come from the germline V gene. Trimming at V came to 3 bases and at J to 4 bases, leaving 7 bases not matched to a gene. The variable domain in full, completed from reference TRBV18 and TRBJ2-2, reads NAGVMQNPRHLVRRRGQEARLRCSPMKGHSHVYWYRQLPEEGLKFMVYLQKENIIDESGMPKERFSAEFPKEGPSILRIQQVVRGDSAAYFCASSPQGTGGSTGELFFGEGSRLTVL.

V and J are TRBV4-3 and TRBJ1-1; 9 nucleotides line up with TRBD1. The germline V gene has CDR1 LGHNA and CDR2 YSLEER. CDR3 size: 13 residues. V was pared by 2 bases and J by 6 bases, with 1 base of the junction left unmatched. The CDR3: CASSQTGGSEAFF. The CDR3 nucleotides read TGCGCCAGCAGCCAAACAGGGGGCTCTGAAGCTTTCTTT.

V is TRBV7-9 and J is TRBJ2-4; 7 positions match TRBD1. With 10 bases clipped from V and 5 bases from J, the junction kept 5 bases outside the gene matches. CDR3 length equals 12 residues. Germline CDR1 SEHNR, CDR2 FQNEAQ (reference sequence). The CDR3 DNA reads TGTGCCATCGGGACAGAGGAAAACATTCAGTACTTC. Its translation is CAIGTEENIQYF. The variable domain in full, with the rest retrieved from reference TRBV7-9 and TRBJ2-4, is DTGVSQNPRHKITKRGQNVTFRCDPISEHNRLYWYRQTLGQGPEFLTYFQNEAQLEKSRLLSDRFSAERPKGSFSTLEIQRTEQGDSAMYLCAIGTEENIQYFGAGTRLSVL.

The chain couples TRBV6-5 to TRBJ1-2; 9 bases match TRBD1. The CDR3 consists of 14 residues. The germline V gene has CDR1 MNHEY and CDR2 SVGAGI. Trimming took 2 bases from V and 5 from J; bases not matched to a gene: 3. In nucleotides, the CDR3 is TGTGCCAGCAGTTACGGACAGGGGCTTTATGGCTACACCTTC. Translation gives CASSYGQGLYGYTF.

This chain uses TRBV6-5 with TRBJ1-5, with 7 bases fitting TRBD1. The J segment lost 5 bases and the V segment lost 6 bases, leaving 7 bases of the junction unmatched. Germline V gene data show CDR1 as MNHEY and CDR2 as SVGAGI. The CDR3 has 14 amino acids. Here the CDR3 reads CASRALGGDQPQHF. DNA of the CDR3: TGTGCCAGCAGAGCTTTAGGGGGCGATCAGCCCCAGCATTTT.

The genes are TRBV15 and TRBJ1-2; D may be TRBD1 (5 bases). V gave up 3 bases and J gave up 0 bases, with 11 bases separating them. Germline assignment: CDR1 LNHNV and CDR2 YYDKDF (reference sequence). This CDR3 comprises 15 residues. This chain's CDR3 is CATSRMDIANYGYTF. CDR3 in DNA: TGTGCCACCAGCAGGATGGACATAGCTAACTATGGCTACACCTTC.

The CDR3 DNA reads as TGCAGCGCGGGGGGCGGGAGGGCCTCGAATGAGCAGTTCTTC. Protein sequence: CSAGGGRASNEQFF. The chain carries TRBV29-1 and TRBJ2-1, with TRBD2 identical over 9 bases. V gave up 7 bases and J gave up 7 bases; unmatched junction bases: 11. Germline V gene data show CDR1 as SQVTM and CDR2 as ANQGSEA. The CDR3 extends over 14 amino acids.

The chain has TRBV7-2 and TRBJ2-1, with a weak D call TRBD1 (6 bases). This CDR3 has 14 amino acids. The germline V gene has CDR1 SGHTA and CDR2 FQGNSA. V shed 1 base and J shed 4 bases, with 8 bases lying between them. CDR3 amino acids: CASSLDRAYNEQFF. Here the CDR3 DNA reads TGTGCCAGCAGCTTAGACAGGGCTTACAATGAGCAGTTCTTC.

The V call is TRBV4-2, the J call TRBJ2-5; D possibly corresponds to TRBD2 (6 bases). V was shortened by 4 bases and J by 2 bases, with 17 bases between the two germline ends. Per the germline V gene, CDR1 is LGHNA and CDR2 is YNFKEQ. This CDR3 is built from 16 residues. CDR3 nucleotides: TGTGCCAGCAGCCCCCAAGCCCGGGACTCTCAAGAGACCCAGTACTTC. Protein sequence: CASSPQARDSQETQYF.

V gene TRBV7-6 combines with J gene TRBJ1-2; 7 nucleotides agree with TRBD1. The junction had 10 bases not matched to a gene; V was cut back by 5 bases and J by 4 bases. This CDR3 is built from 15 residues. CDR1 SGHVS and CDR2 FNYEAQ come from the germline V gene. CDR3 nucleotides: TGTGCCAGCAGCCAGGGGCAGGGGGGAAGCTATGGCTACACCTTC. It encodes CASSQGQGGSYGYTF.

This chain connects TRBV2 to TRBJ1-2; TRBD1 aligns across 7 bases. V was clipped by 6 bases and J by 4 bases; unmatched bases: 5. From germline, CDR1 is SNHLY and CDR2 FYNNEI. The CDR3 spans 13 residues. The CDR3 protein is CASSNRGTYGYTF. As DNA, the CDR3 is TGTGCCAGCAGCAACAGGGGAACCTATGGCTACACCTTC.

This chain joins TRBV7-3 and TRBJ2-7; a weak D match, TRBD2 (6 bases). CDR3 length: 13 residues. V was shortened by 5 bases and J by 5 bases, with 13 bases between the two germline ends. Germline CDR1 reads SGHTA; CDR2 reads FQGTGA. DNA of the CDR3: TGTGCCAGCAGCCCTACGGGGGTCCACGAGCAGTACTTC. Protein: CASSPTGVHEQYF.

The J gene is TRBJ2-6, the V gene TRBV6-1; D ambiguous. Between the trimmed V and J ends, which lost 2 bases and 0 bases, there was a span of 11 bases. Looked up from germline, CDR1 is MNHNS and CDR2 is SASEGT. This CDR3 is 17 amino acids long. CDR3: CASSEPPTSSGANVLTF. CDR3 sequence (DNA): TGTGCCAGCAGTGAACCGCCAACCAGCTCTGGGGCCAACGTCCTGACTTTC.

The V and J genes are TRBV7-2 and TRBJ1-2; no clear D. The V gene's germline CDR1 is SGHTA and CDR2 FQGNSA. This CDR3 region has 16 residues. Trimming took 4 bases from V and 4 from J, leaving 19 bases between them. The CDR3: CASSSGGLINPYGYTF. CDR3 nucleotide sequence: TGTGCCAGCAGCTCGGGTGGTCTCATCAACCCCTATGGCTACACCTTC.

The chain uses TRBV19 and TRBJ2-7; 9 bases match TRBD1. The germline CDR1 and CDR2 sequences are LNHDA and SQIVND (reference sequence). The ends lost 6 bases at V and 6 bases at J; junction bases unmatched: 9. CDR3 size: 14 residues. The CDR3 reads CASRAGTGYGEQYF. The CDR3 DNA reads as TGTGCCAGTAGGGCCGGGACAGGGTACGGCGAGCAGTACTTC.

The chain uses TRBV23-1 and TRBJ2-5, with 10 nucleotides matching TRBD2. TRBV23-1 is placed among ORFs of uncertain function. The length of the CDR3 is 18 residues. The V gene end was trimmed by 0 bases and the J gene end by 3 bases; junction bases not matched to a gene: 10. The CDR3 here is CASSQSRTLLAGEETQYF. The CDR3 DNA sequence: TGCGCCAGCAGTCAATCGAGAACATTGCTAGCGGGGGAAGAGACCCAGTACTTC.

The J gene is TRBJ2-7, the V gene TRBV18; the match to TRBD1 covers 8 bases. Germline CDR1 is KGHSH and CDR2 is LQKENI. J lost 6 bases, V lost 3 bases, and 10 bases had no gene match. The CDR3 has 15 amino acids. CDR3 nucleotides: TGTGCCAGCTCACCTTCCCCCCCAGGGACAGGCGAGCAGTACTTC. Translating it yields CASSPSPPGTGEQYF.